The 12 T cell receptor beta chains given below trace back to one sample, sequenced in a study of OX40 agonist ivuxolimab in advanced cancers. Some clones are missing from TCRdb's copy, which holds only in-frame ones; the method was immunoSEQ multiplex PCR. The table lists tens of thousands of clones, about nine tenths of them singletons. Material: CD4+ or CD8+ T cells sorted from blood, obtained in a trial of the OX40 agonist ivuxolimab. The receptors here all came from an adult with an advanced solid tumor such as melanoma, head and neck, liver or kidney cancer.

DNA of the CDR3: TGTGCCAGCAGGCCAATAGCGGGGGGGCCGCATGAGCAGTTCTTC. It is translated as CASRPIAGGPHEQFF. This chain connects TRBV9 to TRBJ2-1; 11 bases are shared with TRBD2. With 5 bases clipped from V and 8 bases from J, the junction kept 9 bases outside the gene matches. The CDR3 consists of 15 residues. CDR1 and CDR2 from the germline V gene are SGDLS and YYNGEE. The full variable domain, in which reference TRBV9 and TRBJ2-1 provide the parts outside the CDR3, is DSGVTQTPKHLITATGQRVTLRCSPRSGDLSVYWYQQSLDQGLQFLIQYYNGEERAKGNILERFSAQQFPDLHSELNLSSLELGDSALYFCASRPIAGGPHEQFFGPGTRLTVL.

Note on this clone: At one boundary the junction diverges from the germline segment, which might be a read error. V gene TRBV19 combines with J gene TRBJ2-1; TRBD2 matches 11 bases. The CDR3 has 16 residues. Germline CDR1 reads LNHDA; CDR2 reads SQIVND (reference sequence). CDR3 DNA sequence: TGTGCCAGTAGTATAGACCCTAGCGGGGGGCGGAATGGGCAGTTCTTC. Protein: CASSIDPSGGRNGQFF.

V gene TRBV29-1 combines with J gene TRBJ2-7; 8 nucleotides line up with TRBD1. Germline V gene data show CDR1 as SQVTM and CDR2 as ANQGSEA. The CDR3 loop spans 16 amino acids. With V trimmed by 6 bases and J by 1 base, 14 bases remained unmatched. This CDR3 is CSVIFAGRGRSYEQYF. The CDR3 DNA sequence: TGCAGCGTAATCTTTGCGGGCAGGGGGCGTTCCTACGAGCAGTACTTC.

J is TRBJ1-6 and V is TRBV2, with TRBD1 as a possible D gene (5 bases). Germline CDR1 reads SNHLY; CDR2 reads FYNNEI. V lost 6 bases and J 7 bases, leaving 7 bases between the germline ends. This CDR3 has 12 amino acids. CDR3 region: CASRRGNSPLHF. CDR3 sequence (DNA): TGTGCCAGCAGGAGGGGAAATTCACCCCTCCACTTT.

This clone was recorded once. This chain joins TRBV28 and TRBJ1-2; no reliable D call. Trimming removed 1 base at V and 7 bases at J, with 10 bases between. The length of the CDR3 is 13 residues. Germline CDR1 and CDR2: MDHEN and SYDVKM. CDR3 in DNA: TGTGCCAGCAGTTTATCTGGGTTCGTTGGCTACACCTTC. This gives the protein CASSLSGFVGYTF.

In nucleotides, the CDR3 is TGTGCCAGCAGACTATCCTACAGAACCTACGAGCAGTACTTC. It yields the protein CASRLSYRTYEQYF. This chain joins TRBV11-2 and TRBJ2-7, with no clear D. V shed 6 bases and J shed 2 bases, with 14 bases lying between them. The CDR3 length is 14 residues. Germline loops: CDR1 SGHAT, CDR2 FQNNGV.

The chain employs TRBV6-1 and TRBJ1-4; no definite D call. The CDR3 is 12 amino acids. V shed 5 bases and J shed 7 bases, with 8 bases lying between them. Germline loops: CDR1 MNHNS, CDR2 SASEGT. The CDR3 DNA sequence: TGTGCCAGCAGTCCGGCGGGTGAAAAACTGTTTTTT. It encodes CASSPAGEKLFF.

The chain combines TRBV11-3 with TRBJ2-2, with 10 bases identical to TRBD2. Germline CDR1 SGHNT, CDR2 YENEEA. J was trimmed by 6 bases and V by 3 bases; bases with no gene match: 1. The CDR3 spans 14 residues. CDR3 nucleotides: TGTGCCAGCAGCTTGCTAGCGGGGGCCGGGGAGCTGTTTTTT. Translating it yields CASSLLAGAGELFF.

The genes are TRBV18 and TRBJ2-1; TRBD1 agrees at 7 bases. V shed 4 bases and J 14 bases; nucleotides not matched to a gene: 5. The length of the CDR3 is 11 residues. The germline V gene encodes CDR1 KGHSH and CDR2 LQKENI. CDR3 sequence reads: CASSLDRDKFF. As DNA, the CDR3 is TGTGCCAGCTCACTTGACAGGGATAAGTTCTTC.

The sample holds one count of this clone. A junction end diverges from the germline sequence, so it may reflect a read error. The chain is built from TRBV5-6 and TRBJ2-3; D unresolved. Germline lookup yields CDR1 SGHDT and CDR2 YYEEEE. The CDR3 is made up of 14 amino acids. The CDR3 spells CASSLLPSIDTQYF. The CDR3 DNA follows: TGTGCCAGCAGCTTGCTTCCGAGCATAGATACGCAGTATTTT.

The chain couples TRBV18 to TRBJ1-2; TRBD1 matches 7 bases. The CDR3 consists of 15 residues. Losses at the gene ends were 3 bases for V and 2 bases for J; bases not matched to a gene: 6. Germline loops: CDR1 KGHSH, CDR2 LQKENI. In nucleotides, the CDR3 is TGTGCCAGCTCACCTCGGACAGGCTTAAACTATGGCTACACCTTC. The encoded protein is CASSPRTGLNYGYTF.

The chain carries TRBV27 and TRBJ2-2, with TRBD2 matching over 10 bases. V was pared by 7 bases and J by 4 bases, with 12 bases of the junction left unmatched. This CDR3 contains 17 residues. From germline, CDR1 is MNHEY and CDR2 SMNVEV (reference sequence). The CDR3: CASTLRPSGGGTGELFF. The DNA for the CDR3 is TGTGCCAGCACCTTAAGGCCTAGCGGGGGTGGCACCGGGGAGCTGTTTTTT.